A selection of T cell receptor beta chains follows, all from one sample in a study of radiotherapy plus CTLA-4 blockade in lung cancer. Sequencing used immunoSEQ multiplex PCR; TCRdb keeps in-frame clones, though not all of them. This table has about 45,000 clones, roughly 63% appearing once. The specimen comprised peripheral blood, sampled from a patient treated with radiotherapy plus ipilimumab. These receptor sequences come from a human donor with non-small cell lung cancer who had a partial response to radiotherapy plus ipilimumab. CDR3s include the opening cysteine and the closing phenylalanine or tryptophan. D genes are given only for firm matches. For some rows the clone size is stated as once, few or many, or as a class when expanded; others skip it.

J gene: TRBJ2-3; V gene: TRBV5-1; clone size: NA; D gene: TRBD1; CDR3 protein: CASRTNGQETDTQYF; CDR3 DNA: TGCGCCAGCAGAACAAACGGACAGGAGACAGATACGCAGTATTTT
J gene: TRBJ1-6; V gene: TRBV19; clone size: NA; D gene: NA; CDR3 protein: CASRTRAADQPLHF; CDR3 DNA: TGTGCCAGTAGGACCCGGGCAGCGGATCAACCCCTCCACTTT
J gene: TRBJ1-5; V gene: TRBV5-6; clone size: NA; D gene: NA; CDR3 protein: CASSFRPGVSNQPQHF; CDR3 DNA: TGTGCCAGCAGCTTTCGGCCCGGGGTCAGTAATCAGCCCCAGCATTTT
J gene: TRBJ2-5; V gene: TRBV10-3; clone size: NA; D gene: TRBD1; CDR3 protein: CATRDSGEETQYF; CDR3 DNA: TGTGCCACTAGGGACAGTGGGGAAGAGACCCAGTACTTC
J gene: TRBJ2-5; V gene: TRBV5-1; clone size: NA; D gene: NA; CDR3 protein: CASTLSLSLQETQYF; CDR3 DNA: TGCGCCAGCACCCTTAGTTTGAGCCTCCAAGAGACCCAGTACTTC
J gene: TRBJ2-2; V gene: TRBV19; clone size: NA; D gene: NA; CDR3 protein: CATQLGSRNTGELFF; CDR3 DNA: TGTGCCACCCAGTTGGGCAGTCGGAACACCGGGGAGCTGTTTTTT
J gene: TRBJ1-2; V gene: TRBV7-2; clone size: NA; D gene: NA; CDR3 protein: CASSLGDRGGYTF; CDR3 DNA: TGTGCCAGCAGCTTGGGAGACCGGGGTGGCTACACCTTC
J gene: TRBJ1-2; V gene: TRBV20-1; clone size: few; D gene: NA; CDR3 protein: CSARGVYGYTF; CDR3 DNA: TGCAGTGCCCGAGGAGTCTATGGCTACACCTTC
J gene: TRBJ1-2; V gene: TRBV5-4; clone size: few; D gene: NA; CDR3 protein: CASSLFPYGYTF; CDR3 DNA: TGTGCCAGCAGCTTGTTCCCTTATGGCTACACCTTC
J gene: TRBJ2-7; V gene: TRBV7-9; clone size: NA; D gene: NA; CDR3 protein: CASSLTKPSMPYEQYF; CDR3 DNA: TGTGCCAGCAGCTTAACGAAGCCTTCAATGCCCTACGAGCAGTACTTC
J gene: TRBJ2-1; V gene: TRBV5-1; clone size: NA; D gene: TRBD2; CDR3 protein: CASSLEALAGGNEQFF; CDR3 DNA: TGCGCCAGCAGCTTGGAAGCCCTAGCGGGGGGGAATGAGCAGTTCTTC
J gene: TRBJ1-5; V gene: TRBV4-2; clone size: NA; D gene: NA; CDR3 protein: CASSQDLVNQPQHF; CDR3 DNA: TGTGCCAGCAGCCAAGATCTCGTCAATCAGCCCCAGCATTTT
J gene: TRBJ2-1; V gene: TRBV14; clone size: few; D gene: TRBD2; CDR3 protein: CASSQSAGGPSEQFF; CDR3 DNA: TGTGCCAGCAGCCAAAGCGCGGGAGGGCCATCTGAGCAGTTCTTC
J gene: TRBJ2-7; V gene: TRBV14; clone size: NA; D gene: TRBD1; CDR3 protein: CASSPVRTGKFEQYF; CDR3 DNA: TGTGCCAGCAGCCCGGTACGGACAGGGAAATTCGAGCAGTACTTC
J gene: TRBJ2-2; V gene: TRBV5-1; clone size: NA; D gene: TRBD2; CDR3 protein: CASSSQGGDTGELFF; CDR3 DNA: TGCGCCAGCAGCTCGCAGGGAGGGGACACCGGGGAGCTGTTTTTT
J gene: TRBJ2-7; V gene: TRBV4-3; clone size: once; D gene: TRBD1; CDR3 protein: CASSREEPGQGYEQYF; CDR3 DNA: TGCGCCAGCAGCCGAGAAGAGCCGGGACAGGGCTACGAGCAGTACTTC
J gene: TRBJ2-3; V gene: TRBV27; clone size: NA; D gene: TRBD2; CDR3 protein: CASSGRGQGGTDTQYF; CDR3 DNA: TGTGCCAGCAGTGGACGTGGTCAGGGAGGGACAGATACGCAGTATTTT
J gene: TRBJ1-2; V gene: TRBV7-2; clone size: NA; D gene: NA; CDR3 protein: CASTFQGLYGYTF; CDR3 DNA: TGTGCCAGCACCTTCCAGGGCCTATATGGCTACACCTTC
J gene: TRBJ1-1; V gene: TRBV7-8; clone size: NA; D gene: NA; CDR3 protein: CASSLGWGESTTEAFF; CDR3 DNA: TGTGCCAGCAGCTTAGGGTGGGGCGAAAGTACAACTGAAGCTTTCTTT
J gene: TRBJ2-7; V gene: TRBV11-2; clone size: few; D gene: TRBD1; CDR3 protein: CASSLGTATYEQYF; CDR3 DNA: TGTGCCAGCAGTCTTGGGACAGCTACCTACGAGCAGTACTTC
J gene: TRBJ2-5; V gene: TRBV7-9; clone size: NA; D gene: NA; CDR3 protein: CASSFGETQYF; CDR3 DNA: TGTGCCAGCAGCTTCGGAGAGACCCAGTACTTC
J gene: TRBJ2-7; V gene: TRBV18; clone size: NA; D gene: NA; CDR3 protein: CASSPGGTGFVHEQYF; CDR3 DNA: TGTGCCAGCTCACCGGGAGGCACAGGTTTTGTACACGAGCAGTACTTC
J gene: TRBJ2-7; V gene: TRBV7-2; clone size: few; D gene: NA; CDR3 protein: CASSLVLGSYEQYF; CDR3 DNA: TGTGCCAGCAGCTTAGTTCTAGGTTCCTACGAGCAGTACTTC
J gene: TRBJ1-1; V gene: TRBV6-1; clone size: NA; D gene: NA; CDR3 protein: CASSVNRETEAFF; CDR3 DNA: TGTGCCAGCAGTGTCAACAGGGAGACTGAAGCTTTCTTT
J gene: TRBJ2-1; V gene: TRBV10-3; clone size: few; D gene: TRBD1; CDR3 protein: CAISVRQGDEQFF; CDR3 DNA: TGTGCCATCAGTGTCAGACAGGGAGATGAGCAGTTCTTC
J gene: TRBJ2-3; V gene: TRBV19; clone size: once; D gene: TRBD1; CDR3 protein: CASSFRGQGGTDTQYF; CDR3 DNA: TGTGCCAGTAGTTTTCGAGGACAGGGAGGAACAGATACGCAGTATTTT
J gene: TRBJ1-2; V gene: TRBV5-1; clone size: once; D gene: NA; CDR3 protein: CASSLGGGTSYGYTF; CDR3 DNA: TGCGCCAGCAGCCTGGGGGGGGGCACAAGCTATGGCTACACCTTC
J gene: TRBJ1-1; V gene: TRBV5-6; clone size: NA; D gene: TRBD1; CDR3 protein: CASTPGTGAYGMNTEAFF; CDR3 DNA: TGTGCCAGCACCCCTGGGACAGGGGCATATGGAATGAACACTGAAGCTTTCTTT
J gene: TRBJ1-3; V gene: TRBV7-2; clone size: NA; D gene: TRBD1; CDR3 protein: CASSLLADRQGRPGNTIYF; CDR3 DNA: TGTGCCAGCAGCCTTCTTGCCGACCGACAGGGGCGACCTGGAAACACCATATATTTT
J gene: TRBJ2-2; V gene: TRBV19; clone size: NA; D gene: TRBD1; CDR3 protein: CASSNRGPDGELFF; CDR3 DNA: TGTGCCAGTAGCAACAGGGGGCCGGACGGGGAGCTGTTTTTT
J gene: TRBJ2-3; V gene: TRBV19; clone size: NA; D gene: TRBD2; CDR3 protein: CASSTSGIDTQYF; CDR3 DNA: TGTGCCAGTAGCACTAGCGGAATAGATACGCAGTATTTT
J gene: TRBJ2-3; V gene: TRBV5-1; clone size: NA; D gene: TRBD2; CDR3 protein: CASSVAPGLAGGDTQYF; CDR3 DNA: TGCGCCAGCAGTGTCGCGCCGGGACTAGCGGGGGGAGATACGCAGTATTTT
J gene: TRBJ1-2; V gene: TRBV10-3; clone size: NA; D gene: TRBD1; CDR3 protein: CATRTGQKGYTF; CDR3 DNA: TGTGCCACTCGGACAGGGCAAAAAGGCTACACCTTC
J gene: TRBJ2-1; V gene: TRBV7-7; clone size: once; D gene: NA; CDR3 protein: CASSLSTSGYNEQFF; CDR3 DNA: TGTGCTAGCAGCTTATCGACTAGTGGCTACAATGAGCAGTTCTTC
J gene: TRBJ1-1; V gene: TRBV7-3; clone size: NA; D gene: NA; CDR3 protein: CASSLMAAAGRTQAFF; CDR3 DNA: TGTGCCAGCAGCTTAATGGCGGCAGCGGGTAGAACTCAAGCTTTCTTT
J gene: TRBJ2-1; V gene: TRBV7-9; clone size: NA; D gene: NA; CDR3 protein: CASSPFDNEQFF; CDR3 DNA: TGTGCCAGCAGCCCCTTTGACAATGAGCAGTTCTTC